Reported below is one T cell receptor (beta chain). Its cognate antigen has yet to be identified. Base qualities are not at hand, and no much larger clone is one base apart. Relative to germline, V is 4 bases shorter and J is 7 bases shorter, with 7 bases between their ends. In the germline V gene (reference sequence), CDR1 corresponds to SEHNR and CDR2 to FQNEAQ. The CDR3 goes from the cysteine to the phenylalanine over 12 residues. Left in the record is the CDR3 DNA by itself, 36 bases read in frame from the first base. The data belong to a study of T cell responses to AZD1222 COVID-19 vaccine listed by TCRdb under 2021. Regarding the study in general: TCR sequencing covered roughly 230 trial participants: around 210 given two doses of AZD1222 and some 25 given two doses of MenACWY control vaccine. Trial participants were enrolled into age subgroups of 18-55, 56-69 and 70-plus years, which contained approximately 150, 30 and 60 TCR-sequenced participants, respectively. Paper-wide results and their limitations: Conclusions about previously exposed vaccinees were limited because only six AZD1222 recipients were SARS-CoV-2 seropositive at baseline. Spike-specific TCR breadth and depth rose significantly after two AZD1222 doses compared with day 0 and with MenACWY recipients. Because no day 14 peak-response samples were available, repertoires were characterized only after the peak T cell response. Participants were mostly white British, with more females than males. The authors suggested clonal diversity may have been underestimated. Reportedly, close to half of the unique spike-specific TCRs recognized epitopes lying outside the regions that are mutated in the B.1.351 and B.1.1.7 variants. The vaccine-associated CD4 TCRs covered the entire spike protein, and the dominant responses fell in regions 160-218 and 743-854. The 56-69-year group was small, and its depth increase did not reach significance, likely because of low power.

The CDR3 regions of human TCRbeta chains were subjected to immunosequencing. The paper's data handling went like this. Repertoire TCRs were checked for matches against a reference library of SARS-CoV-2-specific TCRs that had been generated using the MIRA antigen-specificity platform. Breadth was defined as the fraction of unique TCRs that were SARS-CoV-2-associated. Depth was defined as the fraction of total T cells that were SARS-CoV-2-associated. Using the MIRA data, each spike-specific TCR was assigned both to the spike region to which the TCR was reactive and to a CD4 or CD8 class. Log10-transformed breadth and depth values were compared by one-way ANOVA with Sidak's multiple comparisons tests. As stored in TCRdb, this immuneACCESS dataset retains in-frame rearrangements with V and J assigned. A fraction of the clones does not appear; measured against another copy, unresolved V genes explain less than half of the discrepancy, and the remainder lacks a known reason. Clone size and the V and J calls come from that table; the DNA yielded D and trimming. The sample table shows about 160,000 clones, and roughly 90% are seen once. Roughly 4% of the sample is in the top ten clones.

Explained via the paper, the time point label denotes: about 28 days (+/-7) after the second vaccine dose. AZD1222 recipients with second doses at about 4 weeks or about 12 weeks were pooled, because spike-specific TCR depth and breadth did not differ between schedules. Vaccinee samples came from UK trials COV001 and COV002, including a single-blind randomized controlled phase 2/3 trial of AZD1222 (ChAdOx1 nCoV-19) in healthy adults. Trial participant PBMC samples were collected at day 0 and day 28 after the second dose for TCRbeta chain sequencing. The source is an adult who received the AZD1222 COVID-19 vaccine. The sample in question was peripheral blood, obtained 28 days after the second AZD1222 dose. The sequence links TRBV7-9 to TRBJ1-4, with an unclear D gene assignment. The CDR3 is CASSSSPEKLFF. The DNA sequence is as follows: TGTGCCAGCAGCTCCTCGCCTGAAAAACTGTTTTTT. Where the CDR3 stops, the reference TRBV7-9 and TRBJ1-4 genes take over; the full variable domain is DTGVSQNPRHKITKRGQNVTFRCDPISEHNRLYWYRQTLGQGPEFLTYFQNEAQLEKSRLLSDRFSAERPKGSFSTLEIQRTEQGDSAMYLCASSSSPEKLFFGSGTQLSVL.